This entry lists 3 T cell receptor beta chains sequenced from one sample in a study of blood T cell repertoires in COVID-19. Method: immunoSEQ multiplex PCR; TCRdb's copy keeps in-frame clones and lacks some. The table shows around 230,000 clones, with about nine tenths occurring only once. Sequencing used peripheral blood. All receptors come from a man in his 60s who had recovered from COVID-19.

The chain links TRBV6-5 to TRBJ1-2; D not certain. The CDR3 is 12 amino acids. In germline, CDR1 is MNHEY, CDR2 SVGAGI. V was cut by 8 bases and J by 3 bases, with 10 bases left in between. CDR3 bases: TGTGCCAGCCGACACAAATACTATGGCTACACCTTC. Encoded protein: CASRHKYYGYTF.

The CDR3 loop is CASSLVGSGGAETQYF. The CDR3 bases are TGTGCCAGCAGCTTAGTCGGTTCGGGGGGGGCGGAGACCCAGTACTTC. The chain uses TRBV7-7 and TRBJ2-5, with TRBD2 identical over 8 bases. The CDR3 length is 16 residues. Germline CDR1 is SSHAT and CDR2 is FNYEAQ (reference sequence). V trimming: 1 base; J trimming: 5 bases; junction bases outside the gene matches: 9.

The chain couples TRBV19 to TRBJ2-2; the match to TRBD1 covers 9 bases. Germline V gives CDR1 LNHDA, CDR2 SQIVND (reference sequence). This CDR3 is 15 amino acids long. The V segment lost 6 bases and the J segment 1 base; nucleotides outside the gene matches: 3. CDR3 loop: CASRPDRGNTGELFF. CDR3 sequence (DNA): TGTGCCAGTAGGCCGGACAGGGGGAACACCGGGGAGCTGTTTTTT.